Here is one TCR beta chain with its context. The record originates from a study of blood T cell repertoires in COVID-19. Study details: T cells, B-cell-depleted T cells, or PBMCs provided the cDNA or gDNA that served as material.

All recovered Cohort 3 donors got two negative PCRs, got clearance, or saw symptom resolution. As handled by the study authors: From reference gene primer amplification, estimates of nucleated cell counts were derived. Method: immunoSEQ multiplex PCR; TCRdb's copy keeps in-frame clones and lacks some. The D gene and trimming were derived from the DNA, and the V and J assignments and clone size from that table. The table lists about 160,000 clones, over 70% of them singletons. This CDR3 is 18 amino acids long. Trimming left V 2 bases short and J 8 bases short, with 25 bases between. Germline loops: CDR1 MNHNS, CDR2 SASEGT.

The sample taken for sequencing was PBMCs or T cells enriched from blood (not recorded which). This receptor was obtained from a woman aged 55 to 70 who had recovered from COVID-19. The J gene is TRBJ1-3, the V gene TRBV6-1; D is possibly TRBD1 (5 bases). DNA of the CDR3: TGTGCCAGCAGTGAACGGGGGAATAAGGGTGCTAAGCGGGACACCATATATTTT. The encoded protein is CASSERGNKGAKRDTIYF.